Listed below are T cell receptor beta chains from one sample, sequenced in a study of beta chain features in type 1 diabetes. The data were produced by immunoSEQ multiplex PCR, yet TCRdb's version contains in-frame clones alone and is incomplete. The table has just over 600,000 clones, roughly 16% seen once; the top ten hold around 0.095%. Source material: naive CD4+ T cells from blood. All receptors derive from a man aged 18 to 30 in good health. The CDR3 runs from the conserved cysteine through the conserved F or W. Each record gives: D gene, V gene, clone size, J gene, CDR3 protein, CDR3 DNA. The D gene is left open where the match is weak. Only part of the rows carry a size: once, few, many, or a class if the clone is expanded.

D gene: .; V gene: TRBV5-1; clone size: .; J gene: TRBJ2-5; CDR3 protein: CASSLADTQQETQYF; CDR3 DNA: TGCGCCAGCAGCTTAGCTGACACCCAGCAAGAGACCCAGTACTTC
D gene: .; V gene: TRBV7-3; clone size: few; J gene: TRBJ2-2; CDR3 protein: CASSFHGVNTGELFF; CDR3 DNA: TGTGCCAGCAGCTTCCACGGGGTGAACACCGGGGAGCTGTTTTTT
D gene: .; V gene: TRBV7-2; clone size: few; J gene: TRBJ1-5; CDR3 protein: CASSLRRDQPQHF; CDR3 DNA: TGTGCCAGCAGCCTTAGGAGGGATCAGCCCCAGCATTTT
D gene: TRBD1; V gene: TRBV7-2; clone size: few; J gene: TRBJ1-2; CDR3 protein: CASSLAFTTGGNYGYTF; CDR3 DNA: TGTGCCAGCAGCTTAGCTTTTACCACAGGGGGCAACTATGGCTACACCTTC
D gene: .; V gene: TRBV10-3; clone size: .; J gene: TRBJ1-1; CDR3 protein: CAITVRGEFIEAFF; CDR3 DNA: TGTGCCATCACCGTCCGCGGAGAGTTCATCGAAGCTTTCTTT
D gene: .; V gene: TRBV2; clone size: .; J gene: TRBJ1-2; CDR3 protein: CASSALRAGSLYGYTF; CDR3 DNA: TGTGCCAGCAGTGCTTTGAGGGCGGGCTCGCTGTATGGCTACACCTTC
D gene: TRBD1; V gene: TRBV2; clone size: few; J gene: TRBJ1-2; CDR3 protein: CASGRDRGRGGYTF; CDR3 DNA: TGTGCCAGCGGCCGGGACAGGGGACGGGGTGGCTACACCTTC
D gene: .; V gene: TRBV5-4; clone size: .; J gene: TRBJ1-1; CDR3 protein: CASSSAGRGNTEAFF; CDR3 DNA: TGTGCCAGCAGCTCGGCCGGCAGGGGGAACACTGAAGCTTTCTTT
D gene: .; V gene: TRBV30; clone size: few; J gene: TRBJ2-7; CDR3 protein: CAWTVTATYEQYF; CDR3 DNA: TGTGCCTGGACCGTGACAGCCACCTACGAGCAGTACTTC
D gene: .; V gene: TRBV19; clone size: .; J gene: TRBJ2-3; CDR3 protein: CASSPRVGDTQYF; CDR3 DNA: TGTGCCAGTAGCCCTCGTGTTGGGGATACGCAGTATTTT
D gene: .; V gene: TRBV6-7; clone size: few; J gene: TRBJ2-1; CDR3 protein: CASSYSLSRLIYNEQFF; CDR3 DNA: TGTGCCAGCAGTTACTCGCTCAGCCGACTAATCTACAATGAGCAGTTCTTC
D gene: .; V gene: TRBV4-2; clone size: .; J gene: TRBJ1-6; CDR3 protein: CASSRTRGGSSYNSPLHF; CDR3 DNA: TGTGCCAGCAGCCGCACGAGGGGAGGAAGCTCCTATAATTCACCCCTCCACTTT
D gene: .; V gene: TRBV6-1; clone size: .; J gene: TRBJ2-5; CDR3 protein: CASSHQETQYF; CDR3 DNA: TGTGCCAGCAGTCACCAAGAGACCCAGTACTTC
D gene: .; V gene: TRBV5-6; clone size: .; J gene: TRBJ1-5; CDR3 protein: CASSLAGRQSNQPQHF; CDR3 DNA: TGTGCCAGCAGCTTGGCAGGCAGACAAAGCAATCAGCCCCAGCATTTT
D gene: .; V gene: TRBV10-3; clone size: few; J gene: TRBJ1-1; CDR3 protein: CAISKGGVTNTEAFF; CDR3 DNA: TGTGCCATCAGTAAGGGGGGGGTAACGAACACTGAAGCTTTCTTT
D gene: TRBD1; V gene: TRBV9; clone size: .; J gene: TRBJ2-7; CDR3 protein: CASSVGTGDRASYEQYF; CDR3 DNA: TGTGCCAGCAGCGTAGGTACGGGGGACAGGGCGTCCTACGAGCAGTACTTC
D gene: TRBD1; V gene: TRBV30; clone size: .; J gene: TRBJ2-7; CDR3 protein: CAWSHNRGGEQYF; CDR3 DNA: TGTGCCTGGAGTCATAACAGGGGTGGCGAGCAGTACTTC
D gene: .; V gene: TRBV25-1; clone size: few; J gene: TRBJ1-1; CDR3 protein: CASSQAGTPIEAFF; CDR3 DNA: TGTGCCAGCAGCCAAGCCGGGACACCGATTGAAGCTTTCTTT
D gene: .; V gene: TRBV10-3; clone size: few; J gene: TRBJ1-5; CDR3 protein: CAISGVNQPQHF; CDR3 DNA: TGTGCCATCAGTGGAGTCAATCAGCCCCAGCATTTT
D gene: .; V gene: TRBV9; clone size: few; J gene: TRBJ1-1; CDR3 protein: CASSSELLGTEAFF; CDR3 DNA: TGTGCCAGCAGCTCAGAGTTACTAGGCACTGAAGCTTTCTTT
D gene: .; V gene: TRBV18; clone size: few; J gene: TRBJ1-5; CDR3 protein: CASSPGRGQPQHF; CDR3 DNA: TGTGCCAGCTCACCAGGGCGGGGTCAGCCCCAGCATTTT
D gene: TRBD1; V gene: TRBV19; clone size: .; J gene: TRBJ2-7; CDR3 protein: CASSIAQGKPYEQYF; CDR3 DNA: TGTGCCAGTAGTATAGCACAGGGGAAGCCCTACGAGCAGTACTTC
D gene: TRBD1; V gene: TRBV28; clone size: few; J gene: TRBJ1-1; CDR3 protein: CASSVRQGHSEAFF; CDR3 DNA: TGTGCCAGCAGTGTTCGACAGGGGCACTCCGAAGCTTTCTTT
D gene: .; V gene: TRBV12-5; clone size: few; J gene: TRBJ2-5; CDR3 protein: CASGFRETQYF; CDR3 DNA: TGTGCTAGTGGTTTTAGGGAGACCCAGTACTTC
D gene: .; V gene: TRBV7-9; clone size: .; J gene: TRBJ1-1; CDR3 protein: CASSFGMNTEAFF; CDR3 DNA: TGTGCCAGCAGCTTCGGAATGAACACTGAAGCTTTCTTT
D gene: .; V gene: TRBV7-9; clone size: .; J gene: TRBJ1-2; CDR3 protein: CASSLGSNNYGYTF; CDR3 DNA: TGTGCCAGCAGCTTAGGGTCGAATAACTATGGCTACACCTTC
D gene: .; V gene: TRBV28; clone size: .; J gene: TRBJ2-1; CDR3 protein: CASISLRVAGYNEQFF; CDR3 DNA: TGTGCCAGCATCTCACTGCGAGTAGCCGGCTACAATGAGCAGTTCTTC
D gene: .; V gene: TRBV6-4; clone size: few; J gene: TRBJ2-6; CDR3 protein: CASSPGWNSGANVLTF; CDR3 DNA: TGTGCCAGCAGCCCAGGGTGGAACTCTGGGGCCAACGTCCTGACTTTC
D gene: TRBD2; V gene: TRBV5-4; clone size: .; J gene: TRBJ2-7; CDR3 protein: CASRASGGTYEQYF; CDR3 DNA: TGTGCCAGCAGGGCTAGCGGGGGAACCTACGAGCAGTACTTC
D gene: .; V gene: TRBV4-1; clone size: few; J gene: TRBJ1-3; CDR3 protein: CASSQVGTASGNTIYF; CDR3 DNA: TGCGCCAGCAGCCAAGTCGGAACGGCCTCTGGAAACACCATATATTTT
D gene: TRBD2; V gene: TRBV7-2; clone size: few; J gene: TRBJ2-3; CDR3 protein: CASSLKLAGFSTDTQYF; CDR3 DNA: TGTGCCAGCAGCTTAAAACTAGCGGGGTTTAGCACAGATACGCAGTATTTT
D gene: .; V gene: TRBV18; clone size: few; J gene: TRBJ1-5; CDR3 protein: CATSIGGEQPQHF; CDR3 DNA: TGTGCCACCTCTATAGGTGGGGAACAGCCCCAGCATTTT
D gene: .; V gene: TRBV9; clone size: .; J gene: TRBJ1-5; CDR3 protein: CASSVAEFQPQHF; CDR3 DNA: TGTGCCAGCAGCGTGGCAGAATTTCAGCCCCAGCATTTT
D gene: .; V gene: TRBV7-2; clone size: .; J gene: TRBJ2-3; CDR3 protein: CASSFPDPAVYF; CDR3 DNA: TGTGCCAGCAGCTTCCCGGACCCGGCCGTGTATTTT
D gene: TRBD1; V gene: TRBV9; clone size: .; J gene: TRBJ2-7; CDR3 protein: CASSPGTGHYEQYF; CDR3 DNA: TGTGCCAGCAGCCCTGGGACAGGACACTACGAGCAGTACTTC
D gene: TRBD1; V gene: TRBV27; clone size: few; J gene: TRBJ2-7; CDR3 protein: CASSLSAGGYSSYEQYF; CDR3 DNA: TGTGCCAGCAGTTTATCGGCAGGGGGCTACAGCTCCTACGAGCAGTACTTC
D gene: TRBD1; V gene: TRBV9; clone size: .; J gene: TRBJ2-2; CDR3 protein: CASSLLAGGSTGELFF; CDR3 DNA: TGTGCCAGCAGCCTACTCGCAGGGGGTAGCACCGGGGAGCTGTTTTTT
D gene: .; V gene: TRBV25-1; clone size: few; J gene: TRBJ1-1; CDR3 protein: CASSENRPNTEAFF; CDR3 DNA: TGTGCCAGCAGTGAAAACAGGCCAAACACTGAAGCTTTCTTT
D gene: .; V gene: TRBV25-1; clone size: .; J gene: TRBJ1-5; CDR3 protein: CASSDGGLGNQPQHF; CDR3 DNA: TGTGCCAGCAGTGATGGCGGACTAGGCAATCAGCCCCAGCATTTT
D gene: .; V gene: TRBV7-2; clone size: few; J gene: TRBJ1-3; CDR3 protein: CASTTTGGGNTIYF; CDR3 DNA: TGTGCCAGCACCACTACAGGTGGTGGAAACACCATATATTTT
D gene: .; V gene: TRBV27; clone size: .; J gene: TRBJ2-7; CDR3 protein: CASSLPYSHEQYF; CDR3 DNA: TGTGCCAGCAGTCTCCCGTATAGCCACGAGCAGTACTTC
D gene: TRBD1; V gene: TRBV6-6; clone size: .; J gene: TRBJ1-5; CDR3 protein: CASNRQTGLNQPQHF; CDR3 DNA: TGTGCCAGCAATCGACAGACAGGGTTAAATCAGCCCCAGCATTTT